This T cell receptor (beta chain) was obtained from a study of blood T cell repertoires in COVID-19. Original data processing: Amplification from reference gene primers served as the basis for estimated nucleated cell counts. Data came from immunoSEQ multiplex PCR; TCRdb stores just in-frame clones and leaves some out. V and J calls and clone size are given by that table; D and trimming were obtained from the DNA. The data hold tens of thousands of clones, with 91% observed a single time. Per germline, CDR1 LGHNT and CDR2 FRNRAP. Germline trimming cut 6 bases from V and 4 bases from J; bases unmatched to any gene: 2. The CDR3 runs to 13 residues.

Sequences were obtained from peripheral blood. The TCR originated in a human donor with active COVID-19. The donor label of this sample is uncertain. The rearrangement joins TRBV12-5 to TRBJ1-5, with 8 positions matching TRBD1. The CDR3 reads CASGTGVNQPQHF. The CDR3 DNA sequence: TGTGCTAGTGGGACAGGGGTTAATCAGCCCCAGCATTTT. Complete variable domain (other parts from reference TRBV12-5 and TRBJ1-5): DARVTQTPRHKVTEMGQEVTMRCQPILGHNTVFWYRQTMMQGLELLAYFRNRAPLDDSGMPKDRFSAEMPDATLATLKIQPSEPRDSAVYFCASGTGVNQPQHFGDGTRLSIL.